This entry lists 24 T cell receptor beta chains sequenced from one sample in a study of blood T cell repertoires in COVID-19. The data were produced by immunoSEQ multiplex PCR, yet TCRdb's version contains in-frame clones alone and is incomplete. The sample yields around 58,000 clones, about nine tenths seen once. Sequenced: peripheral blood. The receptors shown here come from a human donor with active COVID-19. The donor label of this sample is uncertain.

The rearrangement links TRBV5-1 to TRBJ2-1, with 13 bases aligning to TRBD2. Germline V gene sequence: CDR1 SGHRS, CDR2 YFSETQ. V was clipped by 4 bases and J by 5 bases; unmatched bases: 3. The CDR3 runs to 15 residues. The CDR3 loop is CASSPGTSGNNEQFF. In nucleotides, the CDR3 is TGCGCCAGCAGCCCGGGGACTAGCGGGAACAATGAGCAGTTCTTC.

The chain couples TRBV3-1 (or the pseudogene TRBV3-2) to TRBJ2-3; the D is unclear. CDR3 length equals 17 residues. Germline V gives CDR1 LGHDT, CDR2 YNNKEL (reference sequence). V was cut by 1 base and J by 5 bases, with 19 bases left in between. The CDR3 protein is CASSQGAGRLPRDTQYF. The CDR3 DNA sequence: TGTGCCAGCAGCCAAGGAGCCGGCAGACTCCCGCGAGATACGCAGTATTTT.

The CDR3 reads CASSFKETQYF. CDR3 DNA sequence: TGTGCCAGCAGTTTCAAAGAGACCCAGTACTTC. V and J are TRBV12-3 or TRBV12-4 and TRBJ2-5; D unresolved. V shed 3 bases and J shed 3 bases, with 2 bases lying between them. The CDR3 runs 11 residues.

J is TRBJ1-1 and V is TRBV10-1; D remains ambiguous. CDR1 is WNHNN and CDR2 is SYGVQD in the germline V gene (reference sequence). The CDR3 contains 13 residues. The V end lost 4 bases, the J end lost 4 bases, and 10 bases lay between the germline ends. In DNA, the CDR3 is TGCGCCAGCAGTGCCGGGAGCCCCACTGAAGCTTTCTTT. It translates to CASSAGSPTEAFF.

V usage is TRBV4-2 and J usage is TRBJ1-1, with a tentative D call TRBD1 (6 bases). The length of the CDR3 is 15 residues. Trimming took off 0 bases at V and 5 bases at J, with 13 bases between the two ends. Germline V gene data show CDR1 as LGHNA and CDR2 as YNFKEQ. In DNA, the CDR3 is TGTGCCAGCAGCCAAGATCTCAGGGGTGGGACTGAAGCTTTCTTT. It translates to CASSQDLRGGTEAFF.

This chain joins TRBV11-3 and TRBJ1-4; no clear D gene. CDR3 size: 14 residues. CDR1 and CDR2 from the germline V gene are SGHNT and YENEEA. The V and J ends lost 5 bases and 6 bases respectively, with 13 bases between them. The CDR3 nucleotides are TGTGCCAGCAGCCCTAGTGGCCCAGATGAAAAACTGTTTTTT. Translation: CASSPSGPDEKLFF.

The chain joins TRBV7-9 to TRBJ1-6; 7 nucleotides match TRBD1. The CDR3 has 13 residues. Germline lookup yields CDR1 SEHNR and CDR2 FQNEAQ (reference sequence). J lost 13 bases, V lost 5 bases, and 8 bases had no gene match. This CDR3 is CASSQTGPDPLHF. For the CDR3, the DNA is TGTGCCAGCAGCCAGACAGGGCCTGATCCCCTCCACTTT.

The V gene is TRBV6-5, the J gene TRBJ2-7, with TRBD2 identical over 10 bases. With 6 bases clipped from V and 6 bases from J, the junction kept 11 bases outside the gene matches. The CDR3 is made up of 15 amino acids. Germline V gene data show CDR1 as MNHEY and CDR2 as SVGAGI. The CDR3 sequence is CASRDSSGSAGEQYF. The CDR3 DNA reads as TGTGCCAGCAGGGATTCTAGCGGGAGTGCGGGCGAGCAGTACTTC.

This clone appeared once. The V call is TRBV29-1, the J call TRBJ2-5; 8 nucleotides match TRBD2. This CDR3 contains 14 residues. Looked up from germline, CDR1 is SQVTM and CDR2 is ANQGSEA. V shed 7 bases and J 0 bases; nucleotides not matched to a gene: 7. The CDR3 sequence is CSAWPAGDQETQYF. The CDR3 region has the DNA TGCAGCGCCTGGCCAGCGGGAGACCAAGAGACCCAGTACTTC.

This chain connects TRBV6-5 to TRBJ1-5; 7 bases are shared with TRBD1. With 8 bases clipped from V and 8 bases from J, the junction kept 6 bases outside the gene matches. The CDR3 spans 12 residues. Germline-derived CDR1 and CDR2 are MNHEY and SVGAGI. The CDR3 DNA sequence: TGTGCCAGCGCGACAGGGCTGGAGCCCCAGCATTTT. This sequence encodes CASATGLEPQHF.

The CDR3: CASSAEDVTDTQYF. CDR3 nucleotides: TGTGCCAGCAGCGCGGAGGACGTGACAGATACGCAGTATTTT. V gene TRBV9 combines with J gene TRBJ2-3; D is perhaps TRBD2 (5 bases). The CDR3 totals 14 residues. V shed 3 bases and J shed 3 bases, with 11 bases lying between them. Germline CDR1 and CDR2: SGDLS and YYNGEE.

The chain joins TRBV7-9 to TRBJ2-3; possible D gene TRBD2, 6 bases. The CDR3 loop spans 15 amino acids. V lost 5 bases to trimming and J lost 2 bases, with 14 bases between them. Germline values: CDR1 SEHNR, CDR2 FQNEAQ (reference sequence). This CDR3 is CASSPWEALTDTQYF. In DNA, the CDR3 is TGTGCCAGCAGCCCCTGGGAGGCCCTCACAGATACGCAGTATTTT. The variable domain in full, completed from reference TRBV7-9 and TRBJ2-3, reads DTGVSQNPRHKITKRGQNVTFRCDPISEHNRLYWYRQTLGQGPEFLTYFQNEAQLEKSRLLSDRFSAERPKGSFSTLEIQRTEQGDSAMYLCASSPWEALTDTQYFGPGTRLTVL.

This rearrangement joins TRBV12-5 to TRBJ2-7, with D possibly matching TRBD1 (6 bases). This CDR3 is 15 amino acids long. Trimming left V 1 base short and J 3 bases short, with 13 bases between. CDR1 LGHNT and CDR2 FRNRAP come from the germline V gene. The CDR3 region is CASGLDRASHYEQYF. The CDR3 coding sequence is TGTGCTAGTGGTTTGGACAGGGCCTCCCACTACGAGCAGTACTTC.

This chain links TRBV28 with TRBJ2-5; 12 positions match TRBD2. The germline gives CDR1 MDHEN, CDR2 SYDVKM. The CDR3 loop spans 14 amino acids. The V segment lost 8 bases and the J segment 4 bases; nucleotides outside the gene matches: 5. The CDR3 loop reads CASRTSGKGETQYF. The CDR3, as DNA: TGTGCCAGCCGGACTAGCGGGAAGGGAGAGACCCAGTACTTC.

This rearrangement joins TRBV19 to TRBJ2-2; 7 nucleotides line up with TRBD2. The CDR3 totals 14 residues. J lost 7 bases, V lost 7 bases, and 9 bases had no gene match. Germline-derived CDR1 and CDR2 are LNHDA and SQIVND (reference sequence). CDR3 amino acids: CASIGGGGSGELFF. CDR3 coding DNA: TGTGCCAGTATCGGCGGGGGAGGGAGCGGGGAGCTGTTTTTT.

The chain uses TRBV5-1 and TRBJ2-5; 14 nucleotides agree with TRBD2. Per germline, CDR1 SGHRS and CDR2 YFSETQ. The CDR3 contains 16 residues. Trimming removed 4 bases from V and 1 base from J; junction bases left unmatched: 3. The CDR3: CASSGGLAGGQETQYF. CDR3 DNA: TGCGCCAGCAGCGGCGGACTAGCGGGGGGCCAAGAGACCCAGTACTTC.

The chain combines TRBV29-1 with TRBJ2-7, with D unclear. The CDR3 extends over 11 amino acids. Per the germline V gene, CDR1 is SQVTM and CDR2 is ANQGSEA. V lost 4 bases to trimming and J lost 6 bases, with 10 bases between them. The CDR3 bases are TGCAGCGTTGGTCTGGGCTCCGAGCAGTACTTC. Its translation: CSVGLGSEQYF.

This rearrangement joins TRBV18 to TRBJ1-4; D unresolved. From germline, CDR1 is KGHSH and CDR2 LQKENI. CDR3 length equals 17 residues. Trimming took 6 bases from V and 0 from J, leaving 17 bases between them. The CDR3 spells CASSLEIASATNEKLFF. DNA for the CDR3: TGTGCCAGCTCCCTCGAGATAGCTTCTGCAACTAATGAAAAACTGTTTTTT.

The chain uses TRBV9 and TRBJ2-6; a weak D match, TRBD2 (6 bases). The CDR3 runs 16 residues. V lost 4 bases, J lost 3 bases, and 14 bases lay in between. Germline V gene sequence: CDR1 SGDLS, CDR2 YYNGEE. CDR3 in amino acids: CASSSYQGGGANVLTF. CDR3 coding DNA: TGTGCCAGCAGCTCCTACCAGGGAGGTGGGGCCAACGTCCTGACTTTC.

DNA for the CDR3: TGTGCCAGCAGCTTACAGGGATCGGGTACAGATACGCAGTATTTT. It specifies CASSLQGSGTDTQYF. The rearrangement links TRBV7-9 to TRBJ2-3; tentatively, D is TRBD1 (5 bases). The CDR3 consists of 15 residues. Per the germline V gene, CDR1 is SEHNR and CDR2 is FQNEAQ (reference sequence). Trimming removed 2 bases at V and 3 bases at J, with 12 bases between.

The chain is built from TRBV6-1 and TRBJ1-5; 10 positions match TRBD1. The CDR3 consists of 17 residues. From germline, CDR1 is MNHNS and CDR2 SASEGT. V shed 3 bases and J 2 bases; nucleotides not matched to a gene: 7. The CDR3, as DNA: TGTGCCAGCAGTGACAGGAAGGGGACAGGGGGCAATCAGCCCCAGCATTTT. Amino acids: CASSDRKGTGGNQPQHF.

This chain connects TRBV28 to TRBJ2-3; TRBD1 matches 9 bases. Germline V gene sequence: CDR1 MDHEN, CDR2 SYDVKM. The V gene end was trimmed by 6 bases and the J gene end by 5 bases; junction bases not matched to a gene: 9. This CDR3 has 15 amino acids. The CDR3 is CASRDRDRDLDTQYF. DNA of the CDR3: TGTGCCAGCAGGGACCGGGACAGGGATTTAGATACGCAGTATTTT.

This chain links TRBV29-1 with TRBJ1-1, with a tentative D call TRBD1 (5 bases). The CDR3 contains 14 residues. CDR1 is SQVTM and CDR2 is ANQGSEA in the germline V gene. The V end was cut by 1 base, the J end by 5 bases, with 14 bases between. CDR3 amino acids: CSVEGGGTKTEAFF. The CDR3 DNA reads TGCAGCGTTGAAGGGGGGGGAACAAAGACTGAAGCTTTCTTT.

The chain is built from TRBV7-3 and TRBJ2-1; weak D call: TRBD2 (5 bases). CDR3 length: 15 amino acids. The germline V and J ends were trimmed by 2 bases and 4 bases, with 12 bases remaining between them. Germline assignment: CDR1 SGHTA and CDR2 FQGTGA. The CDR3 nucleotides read TGTGCCAGCAGCTTACTAGCTGCGGCATACAATGAGCAGTTCTTC. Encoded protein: CASSLLAAAYNEQFF.